These T cell receptor beta chains were read from a single sample in a study of T-cell reconstitution after alpha-beta-depleted transplantation in children. MiXCR, applied by TCRdb to the PCR reads, yields one record per CDR3 protein. This sample has approximately 1,000,000 distinct CDR3 sequences, with about 29% found just once. Sequences were derived from PBMCs, mostly from graft donor cells, sampled 360 days after TCRalphabeta/CD19-depleted stem cell transplant. The receptors originated from a boy younger than two who had a stem cell transplant for SCID, so the T cells may come from the graft donor. CDR3s include the opening cysteine and the closing phenylalanine or tryptophan. D genes are given only for firm matches. Only part of the rows carry a size: once, few, many, or a class if the clone is expanded.

size: few
length: 15
J: TRBJ2-1
D: TRBD1
V: TRBV12-3/TRBV12-4
CDR3: CASSTRDRGYNEQFF
DNA: TGTGCCAGCAGTACCCGGGACAGGGGGTACAATGAGCAGTTCTTC

size: few
length: 15
J: TRBJ1-1
D: -
V: TRBV28
CDR3: CASSFPGVLNTEAFF
DNA: TGTGCCAGCAGTTTCCCGGGAGTCTTGAACACTGAAGCTTTCTTT

size: few
length: 15
J: TRBJ2-3
D: -
V: TRBV3-1
CDR3: CASSQDTASTDTQYF
DNA: TGTGCCAGCAGCCAAGACACGGCTAGCACAGATACGCAGTATTTT

size: -
length: 15
J: TRBJ2-2
D: -
V: TRBV2
CDR3: CASSVEGAYTGELFF
DNA: TGTGCCAGCAGTGTGGAAGGGGCGTACACCGGGGAGCTGTTTTTT

size: few
length: 17
J: TRBJ2-3
D: TRBD2
V: TRBV5-5
CDR3: CASSLGDSGVSTDTQYF
DNA: TGTGCCAGCAGCTTGGGCGATAGCGGGGTGAGCACAGATACGCAGTATTTT

size: -
length: 14
J: TRBJ2-3
D: -
V: TRBV15
CDR3: CATSSLGRTDTQYF
DNA: TGTGCCACCAGCAGTCTGGGACGAACAGATACGCAGTATTTT

size: few
length: 15
J: TRBJ2-7
D: -
V: TRBV15
CDR3: CATSDYRGVAYEQYF
DNA: TGTGCCACCAGTGACTACCGGGGTGTTGCCTACGAGCAGTACTTC

size: many
length: 14
J: TRBJ2-1
D: -
V: TRBV29-1
CDR3: CSVGRGWSGNEQFF
DNA: TGCAGCGTTGGCCGGGGCTGGTCTGGCAATGAGCAGTTCTTC

size: -
length: 14
J: TRBJ2-1
D: TRBD2
V: TRBV9
CDR3: CASSPRTSGDEQFF
DNA: TGTGCCAGCAGCCCAAGGACTAGCGGGGATGAGCAGTTCTTC

size: few
length: 15
J: TRBJ2-3
D: -
V: TRBV12-3/TRBV12-4
CDR3: CASSQDWSPQDTQYF
DNA: TGTGCCAGCAGTCAGGATTGGAGTCCACAAGATACGCAGTATTTT

size: -
length: 15
J: TRBJ1-4
D: -
V: TRBV6-1
CDR3: CASRVTGLVNEKLFF
DNA: TGTGCCAGCAGAGTTACAGGCCTGGTAAATGAAAAACTGTTTTTT

size: many
length: 15
J: TRBJ2-1
D: -
V: TRBV6-2/TRBV6-3
CDR3: CASSYLIASANEQFF
DNA: TGTGCCAGCAGTTACTTAATCGCAAGCGCCAATGAGCAGTTCTTC

size: once
length: 17
J: TRBJ1-3
D: -
V: TRBV5-5
CDR3: CASSFARGGASGNTIYF
DNA: TGTGCCAGCAGCTTTGCCCGGGGCGGTGCCTCTGGAAACACCATATATTTT

size: -
length: 15
J: TRBJ2-3
D: -
V: TRBV7-6
CDR3: CASSLGRSCTDTQYF
DNA: TGTGCCAGCAGCTTAGGCCGGTCGTGCACAGATACGCAGTATTTT

size: many
length: 14
J: TRBJ2-7
D: -
V: TRBV9
CDR3: CASSVGELPYEQYF
DNA: TGTGCCAGCAGCGTAGGGGAGCTTCCCTACGAGCAGTACTTC

size: many
length: 17
J: TRBJ2-1
D: -
V: TRBV28
CDR3: CASSSSSGANTYNEQFF
DNA: TGTGCCAGCAGTTCGTCCTCCGGGGCGAACACCTACAATGAGCAGTTCTTC

size: -
length: 14
J: TRBJ2-1
D: TRBD1
V: TRBV29-1
CDR3: CSVFGTGGRNEQFF
DNA: TGCAGCGTTTTTGGGACAGGGGGTCGCAATGAGCAGTTCTTC

size: -
length: 12
J: TRBJ2-1
D: TRBD1
V: TRBV12-3/TRBV12-4
CDR3: CASRGTGTEQFF
DNA: TGTGCCAGCAGGGGGACAGGGACTGAGCAGTTCTTC

size: few
length: 17
J: TRBJ2-3
D: TRBD2
V: TRBV9
CDR3: CASSGTTSGGYTDTQYF
DNA: TGTGCCAGCAGCGGGACGACTAGCGGGGGGTACACAGATACGCAGTATTTT

size: few
length: 14
J: TRBJ2-5
D: -
V: TRBV5-1
CDR3: CASSLARASETQYF
DNA: TGCGCCAGCAGCTTGGCCAGGGCGTCGGAGACCCAGTACTTC

size: -
length: 15
J: TRBJ1-2
D: -
V: TRBV29-1
CDR3: CSVEDRMWGANGYTF
DNA: TGCAGCGTTGAAGATCGGATGTGGGGGGCGAATGGCTACACCTTC

size: -
length: 16
J: TRBJ1-2
D: -
V: TRBV5-1
CDR3: CASSLVGQHLNYGYTF
DNA: TGCGCCAGCAGCTTGGTAGGGCAGCACCTAAACTATGGCTACACCTTC

size: many
length: 14
J: TRBJ2-7
D: TRBD1
V: TRBV10-3
CDR3: CAISVGTGNYEQYF
DNA: TGTGCCATCAGTGTTGGGACAGGGAACTACGAGCAGTACTTC

size: many
length: 11
J: TRBJ2-7
D: -
V: TRBV27
CDR3: CASGTSYEQYF
DNA: TGTGCCAGCGGGACAAGCTACGAGCAGTACTTC

size: few
length: 16
J: TRBJ2-5
D: TRBD2
V: TRBV9
CDR3: CASSSRTSGGRETQYF
DNA: TGTGCCAGCAGCTCGAGGACTAGCGGGGGTCGGGAGACCCAGTACTTC

size: -
length: 15
J: TRBJ2-5
D: TRBD1
V: TRBV7-9
CDR3: CASSFTGQGGETQYF
DNA: TGTGCCAGCAGCTTTACCGGACAGGGCGGAGAGACCCAGTACTTC

size: many
length: 16
J: TRBJ2-2
D: TRBD2
V: TRBV28
CDR3: CASRPYSGARTGELFF
DNA: TGTGCCAGCAGACCCTATAGCGGGGCTAGGACCGGGGAGCTGTTTTTT

size: few
length: 21
J: TRBJ2-1
D: TRBD2
V: TRBV12-3/TRBV12-4
CDR3: CASSSLTGTSGLLRIYNEQFF
DNA: TGTGCCAGCAGTTCGTTAACCGGGACTAGCGGGCTGCTCCGTATCTACAATGAGCAGTTCTTC

size: few
length: 13
J: TRBJ1-1
D: TRBD1
V: TRBV4-1
CDR3: CASRATGDLVAFF
DNA: TGCGCCAGCAGGGCCACAGGGGACCTTGTTGCTTTCTTT

size: -
length: 16
J: TRBJ2-5
D: -
V: TRBV12-3/TRBV12-4
CDR3: CASSFGLGGHQETQYF
DNA: TGTGCCAGCAGTTTCGGATTAGGGGGTCACCAAGAGACCCAGTACTTC

size: -
length: 13
J: TRBJ2-4
D: -
V: TRBV9
CDR3: CASSTGLGNIQYF
DNA: TGTGCCAGCAGCACCGGACTTGGGAACATTCAGTACTTC

size: -
length: 18
J: TRBJ2-4
D: TRBD2
V: TRBV2
CDR3: CASSIRLAGGLAKNIQYF
DNA: TGTGCCAGCAGTATCAGACTAGCGGGGGGCCTAGCCAAAAACATTCAGTACTTC

size: few
length: 14
J: TRBJ2-7
D: -
V: TRBV5-1
CDR3: CASSPLTVFYEQYF
DNA: TGCGCCAGCAGCCCCCTTACAGTATTCTACGAGCAGTACTTC

size: few
length: 14
J: TRBJ1-1
D: -
V: TRBV2
CDR3: CASSVQFMNTEAFF
DNA: TGTGCCAGCAGTGTTCAGTTCATGAACACTGAAGCTTTCTTT

size: few
length: 15
J: TRBJ2-5
D: -
V: TRBV5-1
CDR3: CASSLDDKFGETQYF
DNA: TGCGCCAGCAGCTTGGACGACAAGTTTGGAGAGACCCAGTACTTC

size: -
length: 16
J: TRBJ2-3
D: TRBD2
V: TRBV18
CDR3: CASSPLFGGAADTQYF
DNA: TGTGCCAGCTCACCGTTATTCGGGGGGGCCGCAGATACGCAGTATTTT

size: -
length: 14
J: TRBJ2-7
D: -
V: TRBV7-9
CDR3: CASSFVDGVGEQYF
DNA: TGTGCCAGCAGCTTCGTCGACGGGGTTGGCGAGCAGTACTTC

size: -
length: 17
J: TRBJ2-5
D: TRBD1
V: TRBV24-1
CDR3: CATSDFPRQGRQETQYF
DNA: TGTGCCACCAGTGATTTCCCCCGACAGGGGCGACAAGAGACCCAGTACTTC

size: few
length: 17
J: TRBJ2-3
D: -
V: TRBV11-2
CDR3: CASSLTKQGRRTDTQYF
DNA: TGTGCCAGCAGCTTGACTAAACAGGGGAGGAGGACAGATACGCAGTATTTT

size: -
length: 16
J: TRBJ2-7
D: TRBD1
V: TRBV12-3/TRBV12-4
CDR3: CASSLAASTGAYEQYF
DNA: TGTGCCAGCAGTTTAGCGGCGTCGACAGGGGCCTACGAGCAGTACTTC

size: -
length: 17
J: TRBJ2-2
D: TRBD2
V: TRBV7-8
CDR3: CASSQGLAGGPTGELFF
DNA: TGTGCCAGCAGCCAAGGACTAGCGGGGGGGCCCACCGGGGAGCTGTTTTTT